This TCR beta chain is from a study of regulatory T cells in long-lasting Graves disease. Broader study findings: The study found TRBV28, TRBJ1-2 and TRBJ2-5 favored in persistent disease. TCR diversity was lower in persistent Graves' patients (versus newly diagnosed ones).

This clonotype was seen repeatedly, ten times or more. Its antigen is unidentified. Library construction for TCR beta used iRepertoire HTBI primers and Arm-PCR of CDR3 regions. One entry per CDR3 protein, called by TCRdb with MiXCR from the multiplex PCR reads. The repertoire includes 350,000 to 550,000 distinct CDR3 sequences, more than 12% of them detected once, and 16% sits in the top ten. Time point meaning: newly diagnosed GD, antithyroid drugs for less than 3 months. PBMC-derived RNA was used for the TCR library. Graves' disease diagnosis relied on American Thyroid Association guidelines. CDR1 is SGHRS and CDR2 is YFSETQ in the germline V gene. The V gene lost 4 bases and the J gene lost 6 bases, with 7 bases spanning the gap. The CDR3 is made up of 11 amino acids. The same data also contributed to another study, on T cells in Graves' hyperthyroidism and ophthalmopathy.

The receptor's source is a woman aged 25 to 39 with Graves disease. The genes are TRBV5-1 and TRBJ1-1; no firm D call. This material consisted of peripheral blood mononuclear cells (PBMCs), taken at new diagnosis, from a patient treated with antithyroid drugs. The CDR3, as DNA: TGCGCCAGCAGCCTGGGCGCTGAAGCTTTCTTT. The encoded protein is CASSLGAEAFF.